The present T cell receptor (beta chain) was sequenced within a study of blood T cell repertoires in COVID-19. Method: immunoSEQ multiplex PCR; TCRdb's copy keeps in-frame clones and lacks some. The top ten hold about an eighth of the sample, which has some 100,000 clones, approximately 86% seen once. This CDR3 comprises 16 residues. Germline V gene data show CDR1 as SGHRS and CDR2 as YFSETQ. Trimming removed 4 bases from V and 4 bases from J; junction bases left unmatched: 11. The chain carries TRBV5-1 and TRBJ1-2; 9 bases are shared with TRBD1. The receptor was isolated from a man between 50 and 59 years old with active or convalescent COVID-19. Source material: peripheral blood. The CDR3 coding sequence is TGCGCCAGCAGCCAAACCGGGACAGGGAGCGGCTATGGCTACACCTTC. Translated: CASSQTGTGSGYGYTF.